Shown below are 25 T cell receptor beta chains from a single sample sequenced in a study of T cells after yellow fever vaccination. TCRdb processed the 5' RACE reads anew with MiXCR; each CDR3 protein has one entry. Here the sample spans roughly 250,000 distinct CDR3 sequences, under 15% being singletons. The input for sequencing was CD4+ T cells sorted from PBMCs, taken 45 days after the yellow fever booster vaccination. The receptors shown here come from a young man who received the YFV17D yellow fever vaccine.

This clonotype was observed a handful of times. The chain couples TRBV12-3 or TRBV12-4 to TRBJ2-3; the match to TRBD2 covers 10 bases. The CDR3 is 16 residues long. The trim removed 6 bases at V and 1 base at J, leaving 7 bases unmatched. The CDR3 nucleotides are TGTGCCAGCAGGAGATCCGGGACTAGCGGCACAGATACGCAGTATTTT. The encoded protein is CASRRSGTSGTDTQYF.

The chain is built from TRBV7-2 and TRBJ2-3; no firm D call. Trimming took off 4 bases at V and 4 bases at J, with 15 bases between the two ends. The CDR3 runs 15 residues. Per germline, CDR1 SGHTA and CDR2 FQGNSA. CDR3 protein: CASSSASARADTQYF. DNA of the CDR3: TGTGCCAGCAGCTCCGCCAGCGCTAGGGCAGATACGCAGTATTTT.

DNA for the CDR3: TGTGCCAGCAGCCCAGGGATTTTGGGTGAGCAGTTCTTC. The encoded protein is CASSPGILGEQFF. This chain uses TRBV11-2 with TRBJ2-1; perhaps TRBD1 as D (5 bases). V shed 5 bases and J shed 9 bases, with 14 bases lying between them. The CDR3 runs to 13 residues. In germline, CDR1 is SGHAT, CDR2 FQNNGV.

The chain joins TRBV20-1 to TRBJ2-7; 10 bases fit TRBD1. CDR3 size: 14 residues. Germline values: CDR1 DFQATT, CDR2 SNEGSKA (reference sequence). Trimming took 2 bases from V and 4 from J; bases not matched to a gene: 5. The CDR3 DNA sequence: TGCAGTGCTAGACAGACGGGACAGGGGTACGAGCAGTACTTC. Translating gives CSARQTGQGYEQYF.

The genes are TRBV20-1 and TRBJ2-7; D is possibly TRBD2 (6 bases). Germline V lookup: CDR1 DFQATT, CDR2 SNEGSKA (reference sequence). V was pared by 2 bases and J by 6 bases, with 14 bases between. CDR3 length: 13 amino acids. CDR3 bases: TGCAGTGCTAGATGGGACTCCGGCGGCGAGCAGTACTTC. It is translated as CSARWDSGGEQYF.

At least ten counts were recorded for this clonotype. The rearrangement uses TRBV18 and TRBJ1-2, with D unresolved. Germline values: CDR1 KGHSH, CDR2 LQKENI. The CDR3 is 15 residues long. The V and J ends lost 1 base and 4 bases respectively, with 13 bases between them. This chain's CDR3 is CASSPLDNEPYGYTF. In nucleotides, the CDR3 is TGTGCCAGCTCACCACTCGACAACGAACCCTATGGCTACACCTTC.

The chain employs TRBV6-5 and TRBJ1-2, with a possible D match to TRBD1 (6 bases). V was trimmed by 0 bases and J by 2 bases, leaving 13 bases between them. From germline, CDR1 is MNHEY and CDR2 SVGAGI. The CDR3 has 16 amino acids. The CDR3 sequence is CASSYSVTDRNYGYTF. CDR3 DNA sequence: TGTGCCAGCAGTTACTCCGTTACCGACAGGAACTATGGCTACACCTTC.

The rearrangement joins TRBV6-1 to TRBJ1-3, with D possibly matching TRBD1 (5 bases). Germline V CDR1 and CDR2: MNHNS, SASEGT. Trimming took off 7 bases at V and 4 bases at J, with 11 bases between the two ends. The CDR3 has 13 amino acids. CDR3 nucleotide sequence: TGTGCCAGCAAGGGGAATCAGGGAAACACCATATATTTT. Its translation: CASKGNQGNTIYF.

The CDR3 loop is CASSATSGSNNEQYF. DNA for the CDR3: TGTGCCAGCAGTGCCACTAGCGGGAGTAACAACGAGCAGTACTTC. The J gene is TRBJ2-7, the V gene TRBV7-2, with TRBD2 matching 11 bases. Germline CDR1 reads SGHTA; CDR2 reads FQGNSA. The CDR3 sequence is 15 residues long. With 6 bases clipped from V and 5 bases from J, the junction kept 9 bases outside the gene matches.

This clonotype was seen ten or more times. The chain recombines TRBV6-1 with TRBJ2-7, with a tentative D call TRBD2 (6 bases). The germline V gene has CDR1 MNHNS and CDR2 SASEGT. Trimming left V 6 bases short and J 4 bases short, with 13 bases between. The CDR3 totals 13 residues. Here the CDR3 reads CASRGGHPYEQYF. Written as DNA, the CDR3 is TGTGCCAGCAGGGGAGGACACCCGTACGAGCAGTACTTC.

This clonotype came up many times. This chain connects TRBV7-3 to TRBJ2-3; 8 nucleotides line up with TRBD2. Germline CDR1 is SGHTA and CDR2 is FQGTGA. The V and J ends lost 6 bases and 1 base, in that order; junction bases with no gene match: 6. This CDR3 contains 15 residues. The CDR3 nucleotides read TGTGCCAGCAGTTCCCCGACTAGCGGCACAGATACGCAGTATTTT. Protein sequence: CASSSPTSGTDTQYF. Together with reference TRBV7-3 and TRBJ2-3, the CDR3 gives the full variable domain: GAGVSQTPSNKVTEKGKYVELRCDPISGHTALYWYRQSLGQGPEFLIYFQGTGAADDSGLPNDRFFAVRPEGSVSTLKIQRTERGDSAVYLCASSSPTSGTDTQYFGPGTRLTVL.

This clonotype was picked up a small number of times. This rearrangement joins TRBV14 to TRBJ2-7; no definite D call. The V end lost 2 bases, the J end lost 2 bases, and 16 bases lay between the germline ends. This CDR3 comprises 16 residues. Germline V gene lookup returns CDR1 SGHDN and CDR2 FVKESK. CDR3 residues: CASSQSREVGTYEQYF. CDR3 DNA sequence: TGTGCCAGCAGCCAAAGTCGCGAGGTAGGGACCTACGAGCAGTACTTC. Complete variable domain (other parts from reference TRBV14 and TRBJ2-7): EAGVTQFPSHSVIEKGQTVTLRCDPISGHDNLYWYRRVMGKEIKFLLHFVKESKQDESGMPNNRFLAERTGGTYSTLKVQPAELEDSGVYFCASSQSREVGTYEQYFGPGTRLTVT.

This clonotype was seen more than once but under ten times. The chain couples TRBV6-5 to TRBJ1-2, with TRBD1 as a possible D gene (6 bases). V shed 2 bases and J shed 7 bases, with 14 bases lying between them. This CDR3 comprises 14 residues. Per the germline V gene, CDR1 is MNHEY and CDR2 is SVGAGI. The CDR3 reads CASSYGGAVRGYTF. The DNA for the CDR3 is TGTGCCAGCAGTTACGGGGGGGCGGTTCGTGGCTACACCTTC.

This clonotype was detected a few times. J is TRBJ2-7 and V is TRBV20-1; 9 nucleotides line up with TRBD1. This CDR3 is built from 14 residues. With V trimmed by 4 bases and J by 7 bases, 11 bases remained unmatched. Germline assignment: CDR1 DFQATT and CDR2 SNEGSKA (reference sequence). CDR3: CSATSRTGAGEQYF. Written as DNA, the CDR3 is TGCAGTGCTACGAGCCGGACAGGGGCGGGGGAGCAGTACTTC.

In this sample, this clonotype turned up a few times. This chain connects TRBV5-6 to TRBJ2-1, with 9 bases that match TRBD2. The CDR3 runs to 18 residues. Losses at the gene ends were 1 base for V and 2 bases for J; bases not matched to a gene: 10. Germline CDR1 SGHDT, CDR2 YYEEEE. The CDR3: CASSLRRQEREAYNEQFF. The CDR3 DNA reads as TGTGCCAGCAGCTTGAGGCGGCAGGAGCGGGAGGCCTACAATGAGCAGTTCTTC. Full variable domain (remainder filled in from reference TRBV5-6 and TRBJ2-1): DAGVTQSPTHLIKTRGQQVTLRCSPKSGHDTVSWYQQALGQGPQFIFQYYEEEERQRGNFPDRFSGHQFPNYSSELNVNALLLGDSALYLCASSLRRQEREAYNEQFFGPGTRLTVL.

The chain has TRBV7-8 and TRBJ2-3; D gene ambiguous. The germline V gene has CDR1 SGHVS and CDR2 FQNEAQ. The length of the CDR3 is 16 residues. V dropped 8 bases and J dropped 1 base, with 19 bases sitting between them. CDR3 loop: CASCRKPRSRTDTQYF. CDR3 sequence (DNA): TGTGCCAGCTGTAGAAAACCCCGGTCGCGCACAGATACGCAGTATTTT.

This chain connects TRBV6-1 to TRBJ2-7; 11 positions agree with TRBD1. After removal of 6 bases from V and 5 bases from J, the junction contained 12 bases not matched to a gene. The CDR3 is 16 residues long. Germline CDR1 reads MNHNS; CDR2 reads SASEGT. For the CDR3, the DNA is TGTGCCAGCAGCCCCCTCCCGGACAGGGGGCTTCACGAGCAGTACTTC. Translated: CASSPLPDRGLHEQYF.

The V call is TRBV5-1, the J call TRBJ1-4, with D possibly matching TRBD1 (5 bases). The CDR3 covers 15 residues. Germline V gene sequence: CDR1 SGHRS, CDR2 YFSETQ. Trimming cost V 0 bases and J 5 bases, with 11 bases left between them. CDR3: CASSLEPGWNEKLFF. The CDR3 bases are TGCGCCAGCAGCTTGGAGCCAGGGTGGAATGAAAAACTGTTTTTT.

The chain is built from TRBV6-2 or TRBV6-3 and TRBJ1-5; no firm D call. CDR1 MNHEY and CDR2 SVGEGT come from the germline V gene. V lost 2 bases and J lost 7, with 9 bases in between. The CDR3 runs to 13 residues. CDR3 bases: TGTGCCAGCAGTTACGCGGACTCGCAGCCCCAGCATTTT. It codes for CASSYADSQPQHF.

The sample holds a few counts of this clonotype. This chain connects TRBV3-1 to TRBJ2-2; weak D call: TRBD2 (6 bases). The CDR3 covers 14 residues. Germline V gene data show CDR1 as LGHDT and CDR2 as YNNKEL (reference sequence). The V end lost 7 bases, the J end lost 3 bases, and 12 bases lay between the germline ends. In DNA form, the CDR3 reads TGTGCCAGCAAGGAGGCGGGGTACACCGGGGAGCTGTTTTTT. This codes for CASKEAGYTGELFF.

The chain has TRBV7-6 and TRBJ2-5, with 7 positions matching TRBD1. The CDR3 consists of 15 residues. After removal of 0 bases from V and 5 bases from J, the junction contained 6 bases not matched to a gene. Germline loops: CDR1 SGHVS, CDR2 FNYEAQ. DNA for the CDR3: TGTGCCAGCAGCTTAGCCCTACAGGGGCGGGAGACCCAGTACTTC. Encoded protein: CASSLALQGRETQYF.

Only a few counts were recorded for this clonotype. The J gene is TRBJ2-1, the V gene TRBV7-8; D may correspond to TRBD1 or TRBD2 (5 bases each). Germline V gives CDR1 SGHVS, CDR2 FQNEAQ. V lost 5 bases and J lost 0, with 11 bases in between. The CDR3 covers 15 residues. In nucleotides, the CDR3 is TGTGCCAGCAGCCCCCGGGGCAGCTCCTACAATGAGCAGTTCTTC. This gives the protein CASSPRGSSYNEQFF.

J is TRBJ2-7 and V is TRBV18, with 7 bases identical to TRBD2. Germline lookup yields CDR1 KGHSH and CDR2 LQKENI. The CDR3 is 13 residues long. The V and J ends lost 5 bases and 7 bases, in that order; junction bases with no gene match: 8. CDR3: CASSFRTREEQYF. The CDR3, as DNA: TGTGCCAGCTCATTCCGGACTAGGGAGGAGCAGTACTTC. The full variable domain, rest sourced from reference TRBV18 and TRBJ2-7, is NAGVMQNPRHLVRRRGQEARLRCSPMKGHSHVYWYRQLPEEGLKFMVYLQKENIIDESGMPKERFSAEFPKEGPSILRIQQVVRGDSAAYFCASSFRTREEQYFGPGTRLTVT.

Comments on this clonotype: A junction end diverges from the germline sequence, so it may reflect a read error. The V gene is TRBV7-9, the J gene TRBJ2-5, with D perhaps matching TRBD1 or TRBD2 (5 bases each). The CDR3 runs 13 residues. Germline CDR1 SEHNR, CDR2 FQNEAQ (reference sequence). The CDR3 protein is CASSLEGCTEGNF. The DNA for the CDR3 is TGTGCCAGCAGCCTAGAGGGGTGTACTGAGGGGAACTTC.

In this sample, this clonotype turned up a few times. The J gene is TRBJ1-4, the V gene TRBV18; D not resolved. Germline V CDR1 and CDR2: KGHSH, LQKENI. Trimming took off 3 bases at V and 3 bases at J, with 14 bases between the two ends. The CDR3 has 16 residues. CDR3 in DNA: TGTGCCAGCTCACCGGGCCAAGGGAGAGCTAATGAAAAACTGTTTTTT. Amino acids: CASSPGQGRANEKLFF.